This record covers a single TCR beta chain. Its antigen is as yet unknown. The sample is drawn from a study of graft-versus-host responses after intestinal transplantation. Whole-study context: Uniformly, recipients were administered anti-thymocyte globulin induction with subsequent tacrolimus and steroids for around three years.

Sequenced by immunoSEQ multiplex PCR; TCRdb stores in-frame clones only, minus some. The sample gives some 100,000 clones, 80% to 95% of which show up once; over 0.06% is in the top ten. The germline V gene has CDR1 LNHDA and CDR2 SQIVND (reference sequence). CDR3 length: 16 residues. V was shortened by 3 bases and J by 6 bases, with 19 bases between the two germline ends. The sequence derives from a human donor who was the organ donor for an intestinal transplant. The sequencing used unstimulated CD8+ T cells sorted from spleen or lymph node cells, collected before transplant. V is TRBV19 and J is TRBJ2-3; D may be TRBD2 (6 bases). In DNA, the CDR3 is TGTGCCAGTAGTATGGGCGGGGTCGGGAGCCTGGATACGCAGTATTTT. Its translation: CASSMGGVGSLDTQYF.